The 29 T cell receptor beta chains in this list originate from one sample, sequenced in a study of T-cell reconstitution after alpha-beta-depleted transplantation in children. Notes on the study in general: Approximately two months post-transplant, alpha-beta T cells reportedly originated from several hundred expanded graft clones.

Their specific antigens are unknown. The authors prepared the TCRbeta library with unique molecular identifiers. TCRdb ran MiXCR on the PCR reads and lists one entry per CDR3 protein. The table shows approximately 30,000 distinct CDR3 sequences, with about 7% occurring only once. The sequencing used peripheral blood, collected 60 days after TCRalphabeta/CD19-depleted stem cell transplant. The receptors come from a child under two years old who had a stem cell transplant for acute myeloid leukemia, so the T cells may come from the graft donor.

V and J are TRBV28 and TRBJ2-7; D gene unclear. V gave up 10 bases and J gave up 10 bases, with 26 bases separating them. Looked up from germline, CDR1 is MDHEN and CDR2 is SYDVKM. CDR3 length: 14 residues. Here the CDR3 DNA reads TGTGCCATGAGCCCCGGGCTCCTCTGCTGGGCACAGTACTTC. Translation: CAMSPGLLCWAQYF.

This rearrangement joins TRBV27 to TRBJ2-1; D ambiguous. Trimming removed 0 bases from V and 4 bases from J, with 7 bases in between. This CDR3 has 14 amino acids. The germline gives CDR1 MNHEY, CDR2 SMNVEV (reference sequence). The CDR3 spells CASSLSATYNEQFF. CDR3 nucleotides: TGTGCCAGCAGTTTATCCGCGACTTACAATGAGCAGTTCTTC.

This clonotype was seen at least ten times. The chain joins TRBV7-2 to TRBJ2-1, with TRBD2 identical over 7 bases. From germline, CDR1 is SGHTA and CDR2 FQGNSA. The V and J ends lost 5 bases and 3 bases, in that order; junction bases with no gene match: 4. The CDR3 runs 14 residues. The CDR3 loop is CASSPSGGYNEQFF. CDR3 in DNA: TGTGCCAGCAGCCCTAGCGGAGGCTACAATGAGCAGTTCTTC. The full variable domain, with the rest looked up from reference TRBV7-2 and TRBJ2-1, is GAGVSQSPSNKVTEKGKDVELRCDPISGHTALYWYRQSLGQGLEFLIYFQGNSAPDKSGLPSDRFSAERTGGSVSTLTIQRTQQEDSAVYLCASSPSGGYNEQFFGPGTRLTVL.

The table lists this clonotype with many counts. The chain couples TRBV27 to TRBJ2-7; D not certain. The CDR3 contains 14 residues. CDR1 is MNHEY, CDR2 SMNVEV, per germline (reference sequence). V lost 2 bases, J lost 0 bases, and 8 bases lay in between. The CDR3 is CASSLGKASYEQYF. CDR3 sequence (DNA): TGTGCCAGCAGTTTAGGGAAGGCCTCCTACGAGCAGTACTTC.

The table lists this clonotype with many counts. The V call is TRBV7-2, the J call TRBJ2-7, with D tentatively TRBD2 (6 bases). There are 15 residues in the CDR3. Germline CDR1 reads SGHTA; CDR2 reads FQGNSA. Deletions cut 2 bases from V and 5 bases from J, with 16 bases between. The CDR3 spells CASSLTLGSWDEQYF. In DNA form, the CDR3 reads TGTGCCAGCAGCTTAACTCTCGGGAGCTGGGACGAGCAGTACTTC.

This chain uses TRBV20-1 with TRBJ2-4; D is unresolved. Germline CDR1 is DFQATT and CDR2 is SNEGSKA (reference sequence). V was clipped by 7 bases and J by 9 bases, with 19 bases between them. The CDR3 extends over 13 amino acids. CDR3 loop: CSVLSGDWGIQYF. CDR3 nucleotide sequence: TGCAGTGTCCTTTCTGGGGATTGGGGCATTCAGTACTTC.

This clonotype was observed at least ten times. The chain has TRBV6-5 and TRBJ1-6; D might be TRBD1 (6 bases). The CDR3 length is 17 residues. Looked up from germline, CDR1 is MNHEY and CDR2 is SVGAGI. The V end lost 6 bases, the J end lost 0 bases, and 15 bases lay between the germline ends. The CDR3 protein is CASSPAGGHSYNSPLHF. The CDR3 DNA sequence: TGTGCCAGCAGCCCCGCCGGGGGGCACTCCTATAATTCACCCCTCCACTTT.

This clonotype was counted ten times or more. The chain combines TRBV10-3 with TRBJ2-7, with 10 bases aligning to TRBD1. The V and J ends lost 5 bases and 2 bases, in that order; junction bases with no gene match: 3. The CDR3 loop spans 14 amino acids. The germline gives CDR1 ENHRY, CDR2 SYGVKD. Here the CDR3 reads CAISPGQGPYEQYF. CDR3 in DNA: TGTGCCATCAGTCCGGGACAGGGGCCCTACGAGCAGTACTTC.

This clonotype was recorded many times. The chain uses TRBV6-2 or TRBV6-3 and TRBJ2-1, with unresolved D. Trimming shortened V by 7 bases and J by 3 bases, and 13 bases separated the two germline ends. CDR3 size: 14 residues. Per the germline V gene, CDR1 is MNHEY and CDR2 is SVGEGT. The CDR3 bases are TGTGCCAGCACCGTACGCAGTTTCTACAATGAGCAGTTCTTC. Residues: CASTVRSFYNEQFF.

The chain uses TRBV30 and TRBJ1-3; D remains ambiguous. V shed 4 bases and J shed 0 bases, with 10 bases lying between them. Germline values: CDR1 GTSNPN, CDR2 SVGIG (reference sequence). This CDR3 comprises 14 residues. The CDR3 here is CAWNWDSSGNTIYF. CDR3 bases: TGTGCCTGGAATTGGGATTCCTCTGGAAACACCATATATTTT.

This clonotype was observed at least ten times. CDR3 protein: CASSPSGIPKNIQYF. DNA for the CDR3: TGTGCCAGCAGCCCTAGCGGGATCCCCAAAAACATTCAGTACTTC. The chain joins TRBV14 to TRBJ2-4; 9 bases are a match to TRBD2. The CDR3 consists of 15 residues. Trimming at V came to 4 bases and at J to 2 bases, leaving 3 bases not matched to a gene. The V gene's germline CDR1 is SGHDN and CDR2 FVKESK. Supplemented by reference TRBV14 and TRBJ2-4, the full variable domain reads EAGVTQFPSHSVIEKGQTVTLRCDPISGHDNLYWYRRVMGKEIKFLLHFVKESKQDESGMPNNRFLAERTGGTYSTLKVQPAELEDSGVYFCASSPSGIPKNIQYFGAGTRLSVL.

This clonotype came up many times. The rearrangement links TRBV7-9 to TRBJ1-2; D is uncertain. With 1 base removed from V and 3 bases from J, the gap between germline ends came to 9 bases. CDR1 and CDR2 from the germline V gene are SEHNR and FQNEAQ (reference sequence). This CDR3 is 14 amino acids long. The CDR3 DNA sequence: TGTGCCAGCAGCTTAGGGGCCAACTACTATGGCTACACCTTC. Encoded protein: CASSLGANYYGYTF. The variable domain in full, with the rest retrieved from reference TRBV7-9 and TRBJ1-2, is DTGVSQNPRHKITKRGQNVTFRCDPISEHNRLYWYRQTLGQGPEFLTYFQNEAQLEKSRLLSDRFSAERPKGSFSTLEIQRTEQGDSAMYLCASSLGANYYGYTFGSGTRLTVV.

This clonotype was recorded at least ten times. V gene TRBV2 combines with J gene TRBJ2-1; no clear D. This CDR3 is 11 amino acids long. Germline V gene data show CDR1 as SNHLY and CDR2 as FYNNEI. V lost 6 bases to trimming and J lost 4 bases, with 4 bases between them. In nucleotides, the CDR3 is TGTGCCAGCAGCCCGTACAATGAGCAGTTCTTC. It translates to CASSPYNEQFF.

This clonotype appeared many times. Sequence at one end of the junction differs from germline and may be a read error. V usage is TRBV11-2 and J usage is TRBJ1-2; possibly TRBD1 for D (5 bases). Germline V gives CDR1 SGHAT, CDR2 FQNNGV. The CDR3 length is 10 residues. DNA of the CDR3: TGTGCCAGCAGCACTTCAGGGAAACGCTTC. Translated, it gives CASSTSGKRF.

This clonotype was found many times. V usage is TRBV4-1 and J usage is TRBJ2-5; TRBD1 might be the D (5 bases). Trimming removed 4 bases at V and 3 bases at J, with 15 bases between. This CDR3 spans 15 amino acids. Looked up from germline, CDR1 is MGHRA and CDR2 is YSYEKL. The CDR3 nucleotides read TGCGCCAGCAGCCCCCTTACGCAGGGCGAAGAGACCCAGTACTTC. Protein: CASSPLTQGEETQYF.

In the case of this clonotype: Since a much larger clone is just one base distant, this may be a read error. Since the CDR3 does not end with the conserved phenylalanine or tryptophan, this likely comes from a read error. V gene TRBV9 combines with J gene TRBJ2-6; tentative D call: TRBD1 (6 bases). CDR3 size: 17 residues. The V gene's germline CDR1 is SGDLS and CDR2 YYNGEE. V lost 4 bases and J lost 0, with 14 bases in between. The CDR3, as DNA: TGTGCCAGCAGCCTCCAGGGACACCTCTCTGGGGCCAACGTCCTGACTCTC. Protein: CASSLQGHLSGANVLTL.

This clonotype was observed many times. The V call is TRBV29-1, the J call TRBJ2-7, with 9 nucleotides matching TRBD1. V lost 6 bases and J lost 4; bases outside the gene matches: 7. The CDR3 runs to 13 residues. Germline CDR1 reads SQVTM; CDR2 reads ANQGSEA. CDR3 residues: CSVRWGQGYEQYF. Here the CDR3 DNA reads TGCAGCGTCCGTTGGGGACAGGGTTACGAGCAGTACTTC.

This clonotype was found many times. This chain connects TRBV5-6 to TRBJ2-5, with D maybe TRBD1 (6 bases). With 1 base removed from V and 6 bases from J, the gap between germline ends came to 13 bases. Germline V gene lookup returns CDR1 SGHDT and CDR2 YYEEEE. The CDR3 runs 14 residues. The CDR3 sequence is CASSLSDSAKTQYF. In DNA, the CDR3 is TGTGCCAGCAGCTTGTCGGACAGCGCGAAGACCCAGTACTTC.

Many counts were recorded for this clonotype. The J gene is TRBJ2-3, the V gene TRBV7-2; TRBD2 aligns across 7 bases. The V gene end was trimmed by 5 bases and the J gene end by 5 bases; junction bases not matched to a gene: 10. CDR3 length: 15 amino acids. The germline V gene has CDR1 SGHTA and CDR2 FQGNSA. The CDR3: CASSASGPAKDTQYF. The CDR3 coding sequence is TGTGCCAGCAGCGCTAGCGGCCCCGCAAAAGATACGCAGTATTTT.

This clonotype appeared many times. V usage is TRBV9 and J usage is TRBJ2-2; 10 nucleotides line up with TRBD1. The CDR3 length is 17 residues. Germline loops: CDR1 SGDLS, CDR2 YYNGEE. V shed 0 bases, J shed 5 bases, and the junction held 7 bases outside the gene matches. The CDR3 spells CASSVARQGAVTGELFF. The DNA of the CDR3 is TGTGCCAGCAGCGTAGCCCGACAGGGGGCGGTGACCGGGGAGCTGTTTTTT.

In this sample, this clonotype turned up many times. The V call is TRBV15, the J call TRBJ2-2; TRBD1 matches at 7 bases. The V gene end was trimmed by 5 bases and the J gene end by 7 bases; junction bases not matched to a gene: 13. Germline V lookup: CDR1 LNHNV, CDR2 YYDKDF (reference sequence). There are 16 residues in the CDR3. The CDR3 region is CATSGRRGQTHGELFF. Here the CDR3 DNA reads TGTGCCACCAGCGGGAGAAGGGGGCAGACCCACGGGGAGCTGTTTTTT.

This clonotype was recorded at least ten times. The chain has TRBV3-1 and TRBJ2-7; 7 nucleotides align to TRBD1. This CDR3 spans 17 amino acids. CDR1 and CDR2 (germline): LGHDT, YNNKEL (reference sequence). With 4 bases clipped from V and 4 bases from J, the junction kept 16 bases outside the gene matches. The DNA of the CDR3 is TGTGCCAGCAGCCCGTACAGGGGACAAGGGAGATTGTACGAGCAGTACTTC. This sequence encodes CASSPYRGQGRLYEQYF.

This clonotype was observed at least ten times. The chain couples TRBV6-2 or TRBV6-3 to TRBJ2-7; D possibly corresponds to TRBD2 (5 bases). Germline values: CDR1 MNHEY, CDR2 SVGEGT. The ends were cut back, 2 bases at V and 3 bases at J, with 11 bases in the middle. The CDR3 has 14 amino acids. CDR3 sequence reads: CASSYSGQYYEQYF. The CDR3 nucleotides read TGTGCCAGCAGTTACAGCGGTCAGTACTACGAGCAGTACTTC.

This clonotype was recorded at least ten times. This chain links TRBV11-2 with TRBJ1-1, with D perhaps TRBD1 (5 bases). V lost 4 bases to trimming and J lost 4 bases, with 16 bases between them. The CDR3 sequence is 15 residues long. CDR1 is SGHAT, CDR2 FQNNGV, per germline. The DNA of the CDR3 is TGTGCCAGCAGCTCCGGGACGCCTCAGACCACTGAAGCTTTCTTT. This encodes CASSSGTPQTTEAFF.

This clonotype has ten or more counts. The chain joins TRBV20-1 to TRBJ2-5; D remains ambiguous. Per the germline V gene, CDR1 is DFQATT and CDR2 is SNEGSKA (reference sequence). Trimming removed 6 bases at V and 7 bases at J, with 18 bases between. This CDR3 has 13 residues. The CDR3 is CSAPLLTVRTQYF. The CDR3 nucleotides are TGCAGTGCGCCTCTTTTGACGGTTAGGACCCAGTACTTC.

This clonotype was counted ten times or more. DNA for the CDR3: TGTGCCAGCAGTTTAGATGGACGGTTCGACGAGCAGTACTTC. Translated, it gives CASSLDGRFDEQYF. This chain connects TRBV28 to TRBJ2-7; D is unclear. The V end lost 2 bases, the J end lost 5 bases, and 13 bases lay between the germline ends. The CDR3 loop spans 14 amino acids. Per the germline V gene, CDR1 is MDHEN and CDR2 is SYDVKM.

The sample holds a few counts of this clonotype. The chain joins TRBV6-5 to TRBJ2-7; 9 bases fit TRBD1. The germline gives CDR1 MNHEY, CDR2 SVGAGI. This CDR3 comprises 13 residues. J was trimmed by 3 bases and V by 6 bases; bases with no gene match: 3. Here the CDR3 reads CASRGTGIYEQYF. The CDR3 nucleotides read TGTGCCAGCAGGGGGACAGGGATCTACGAGCAGTACTTC.

This clonotype was detected many times. V usage is TRBV20-1 and J usage is TRBJ2-2; D is possibly TRBD2 (6 bases). Trimming took off 3 bases at V and 1 base at J, with 9 bases between the two ends. CDR1 is DFQATT, CDR2 SNEGSKA, per germline (reference sequence). The CDR3 is made up of 14 amino acids. The CDR3 region is CSASRRGNTGELFF. CDR3 coding DNA: TGCAGTGCTAGCCGGCGGGGGAACACCGGGGAGCTGTTTTTT.

In this sample, this clonotype turned up many times. The chain links TRBV28 to TRBJ2-7; D perhaps matches TRBD2 (6 bases). The germline V and J ends were trimmed by 4 bases and 2 bases, with 15 bases remaining between them. Germline V gene data show CDR1 as MDHEN and CDR2 as SYDVKM. The CDR3 sequence is 15 residues long. The CDR3 DNA reads TGTGCCAGCAGTTCGGTAGACGGGAGACCCTACGAGCAGTACTTC. This encodes CASSSVDGRPYEQYF.